This T cell receptor (beta chain) was observed in a study of HIV-infected patients and healthy controls. TCRdb reprocessed the 5' RACE reads with MiXCR, giving one entry per CDR3 protein. This table has tens of thousands of distinct CDR3 sequences, 15% to 20% appearing once. The CDR3 runs 14 residues. CDR1 LNHDA and CDR2 SQIVND come from the germline V gene (reference sequence). V lost 9 bases, J lost 5 bases, and 11 bases stayed unmatched. The chain carries TRBV19 and TRBJ2-3, with 7 bases that match TRBD2. The specimen was CD4+ T cells from blood. The source is a human donor in good health. The CDR3 nucleotides read TGTGCCAGCTCCTTCAGCGGGGTTCTAGATACGCAGTATTTT. This encodes CASSFSGVLDTQYF.